The 17 T cell receptor beta chains reported below all come from one sample, sequenced in a study of Ad26.COV2.S vaccination and SARS-CoV-2 variants. Noted treatment: roughly 18 received Ad26.COV2.S at low or high dose, single or two shots; roughly five received placebo; per-sample allocation not given. Day 63 after the first vaccine or placebo injection was the time point for sampling. Only in-frame clones appear in the TCRdb table, and some are missing; sequencing was by immunoSEQ multiplex PCR. The sample consists of a few hundred thousand clones, roughly 87% of them appearing once. The source was peripheral blood, collected in a trial of Ad26.COV2.S vaccine versus placebo. These receptors all come from a person between 18 and 60 years old who received the Ad26.COV2.S COVID-19 vaccine or a placebo.

The gene calls are TRBV29-1 and TRBJ2-1; tentatively, D is TRBD1 (6 bases). V gave up 7 bases and J gave up 5 bases, with 18 bases separating them. This CDR3 comprises 14 residues. Germline CDR1 reads SQVTM; CDR2 reads ANQGSEA. The CDR3 loop reads CSGADSSPDNEQFF. The CDR3 DNA reads TGCAGCGGGGCGGACAGCTCGCCGGACAATGAGCAGTTCTTC.

The chain has TRBV4-1 and TRBJ1-1; 7 bases fit TRBD1. This CDR3 comprises 16 residues. Germline-derived CDR1 and CDR2 are MGHRA and YSYEKL. J lost 1 base, V lost 4 bases, and 9 bases had no gene match. For the CDR3, the DNA is TGCGCCAGCAGCCGCTCCACGGGACAGCAGAACACTGAAGCTTTCTTT. This translates into CASSRSTGQQNTEAFF.

J is TRBJ2-1 and V is TRBV6-2 or TRBV6-3, with D perhaps matching TRBD2 (6 bases). V was cut by 5 bases and J by 12 bases, with 14 bases left in between. Looked up from germline, CDR1 is MNHEY and CDR2 is SVGEGT. The CDR3 has 12 residues. CDR3 DNA: TGTGCCAGCAGTGATGGAGGGGATCTGCAGTTCTTC. Its protein is CASSDGGDLQFF.

The rearrangement links TRBV19 to TRBJ2-1; tentatively, D is TRBD2 (5 bases). The CDR3 consists of 13 residues. Deletions cut 5 bases from V and 7 bases from J, with 12 bases between. Germline-derived CDR1 and CDR2 are LNHDA and SQIVND (reference sequence). In DNA form, the CDR3 reads TGTGCCAGTAGTCTAGGAGGTCGGAATGAGCAGTTCTTC. Protein: CASSLGGRNEQFF.

J is TRBJ2-7 and V is TRBV7-6; TRBD2 matches 10 bases. The length of the CDR3 is 15 residues. CDR1 SGHVS and CDR2 FNYEAQ come from the germline V gene. Trimming removed 1 base from V and 5 bases from J; junction bases left unmatched: 5. The CDR3 is CASSLDFTSGNEQYF. The CDR3 coding sequence is TGTGCCAGCAGCTTAGATTTTACTAGCGGGAACGAGCAGTACTTC.

CDR3 in amino acids: CASSQVEGYEQFF. The CDR3, as DNA: TGCGCCAGCAGCCAAGTGGAGGGCTATGAGCAGTTCTTC. The chain uses TRBV4-1 and TRBJ2-1; D perhaps matches TRBD2 (6 bases). Trimming removed 1 base from V and 8 bases from J, with 9 bases in between. CDR1 MGHRA and CDR2 YSYEKL come from the germline V gene. The length of the CDR3 is 13 residues.

V and J are TRBV3-1 (or the pseudogene TRBV3-2) and TRBJ2-4; a weak D match, TRBD2 (6 bases). Per the germline V gene, CDR1 is LGHDT and CDR2 is YNNKEL (reference sequence). V gave up 0 bases and J gave up 8 bases, with 11 bases separating them. The CDR3 has 14 amino acids. In DNA, the CDR3 is TGTGCCAGCAGCCAAGAAGGTACGGGGGACATTCAGTACTTC. Translation gives CASSQEGTGDIQYF.

A note on this clone: Compared with germline, one end of the junction differs, possibly owing to a read error. The J gene is TRBJ2-6, the V gene TRBV7-2; a possible D gene is TRBD2 (5 bases). Germline V lookup: CDR1 SGHTA, CDR2 FQGNSA. The CDR3 is made up of 12 amino acids. The CDR3 nucleotides are TGTGCCAGCAGCCTAGCCGCCAACGTCCTGACTTTC. This codes for CASSLAANVLTF.

This clone showed up just a few times. The CDR3 loop is CASSSTRTPNYGYTF. CDR3 DNA sequence: TGTGCCAGCAGCTCAACGAGGACACCCAACTATGGCTACACCTTC. This chain uses TRBV7-9 with TRBJ1-2, with a weak D call TRBD1 (5 bases). The germline V gene has CDR1 SEHNR and CDR2 FQNEAQ (reference sequence). The CDR3 consists of 15 residues. The V and J ends lost 4 bases and 2 bases respectively, with 14 bases between them.

The chain employs TRBV27 and TRBJ2-1; the match to TRBD2 covers 7 bases. Germline V lookup: CDR1 MNHEY, CDR2 SMNVEV (reference sequence). Trimming cost V 2 bases and J 8 bases; bases outside gene matches: 9. This CDR3 is 15 amino acids long. Written as DNA, the CDR3 is TGTGCCAGCAGTTTAAGTGAGGGAGGGCCGCATGAGCAGTTCTTC. Translation gives CASSLSEGGPHEQFF.

For the CDR3, the DNA is TGTGCCCACAGCTCAATAGCGGAGCAAGAGACCCAGTACTTC. This translates into CAHSSIAEQETQYF. The genes are TRBV28 and TRBJ2-5; D is perhaps TRBD2 (6 bases). V was pared by 11 bases and J by 2 bases, with 18 bases between. Germline CDR1 reads MDHEN; CDR2 reads SYDVKM. The CDR3 is made up of 14 amino acids.

The chain couples TRBV5-1 to TRBJ2-3, with D perhaps matching TRBD1 (6 bases). The CDR3 length is 16 residues. Trimming took 5 bases from V and 6 from J, leaving 22 bases between them. CDR1 is SGHRS, CDR2 YFSETQ, per germline. The DNA for the CDR3 is TGCGCCAGCAGTTTCCCCCTCACAGGGCTGAGTGATACGCAGTATTTT. The encoded protein is CASSFPLTGLSDTQYF.

V and J are TRBV7-6 and TRBJ2-7; tentative D call: TRBD1 (6 bases). The CDR3 has 15 residues. Germline assignment: CDR1 SGHVS and CDR2 FNYEAQ. V was trimmed by 2 bases and J by 2 bases, leaving 13 bases between them. The CDR3 DNA follows: TGTGCCAGCAGCTTAAGGACACAGGGAACCTACGAGCAGTACTTC. Translation gives CASSLRTQGTYEQYF.

The gene calls are TRBV18 and TRBJ1-2; 12 positions match TRBD1. The CDR3 is 16 amino acids. The V gene's germline CDR1 is KGHSH and CDR2 LQKENI. V lost 1 base and J lost 7; bases outside the gene matches: 7. CDR3 nucleotides: TGTGCCAGCTCACCACAGCTGGGACAGGGGGCGTTTGGCTACACCTTC. Translation gives CASSPQLGQGAFGYTF.

The rearrangement uses TRBV7-9 and TRBJ2-5; a weak D match, TRBD1 (5 bases). Germline assignment: CDR1 SEHNR and CDR2 FQNEAQ (reference sequence). The length of the CDR3 is 13 residues. Trimming removed 2 bases from V and 3 bases from J, with 7 bases in between. The CDR3 bases are TGTGCCAGCAGCTTACGCAGGGAAGAGACCCAGTACTTC. Translating gives CASSLRREETQYF.

The chain links TRBV9 to TRBJ1-2; perhaps TRBD1 as D (5 bases). Germline loops: CDR1 SGDLS, CDR2 YYNGEE. This CDR3 has 15 amino acids. The V and J ends lost 0 bases and 2 bases respectively, with 11 bases between them. CDR3 sequence (DNA): TGTGCCAGCAGCGTAGTCGACAGTTTGAACTATGGCTACACCTTC. Translation gives CASSVVDSLNYGYTF. Looking up the rest from reference TRBV9 and TRBJ1-2 gives the full variable domain: DSGVTQTPKHLITATGQRVTLRCSPRSGDLSVYWYQQSLDQGLQFLIQYYNGEERAKGNILERFSAQQFPDLHSELNLSSLELGDSALYFCASSVVDSLNYGYTFGSGTRLTVV.

The V gene is TRBV7-2, the J gene TRBJ2-7; D gene uncertain. Germline-derived CDR1 and CDR2 are SGHTA and FQGNSA. Between the trimmed V and J ends, which lost 5 bases and 2 bases, there was a span of 7 bases. The CDR3 is 12 residues long. The chain's CDR3 is CASSRPAYEQYF. The CDR3 region has the DNA TGTGCCAGCAGCCGGCCTGCCTACGAGCAGTACTTC.